This T cell receptor (beta chain) was identified in a study of CD8+CD57+ T cells in acquired aplastic anemia (dated by TCRdb to 2016 to 2019). At the level of the whole study: On average, sorted CD4+ and CD8+ cells yielded around 3.5 ug of extracted DNA, with a range of about 0.17 to 27.4 ug. A CD8+CD57+ expansion meant a frequency higher than the mean frequency seen in healthy subjects. On the study overall, not on this receptor specifically: Between patients and healthy controls, no significant difference in CD8+ Simpson's diversity was found (P=0.060). About 28 CD8+ CDR3 sequences were found in both patients and controls but appeared to be highly expressed in patients and within the immunodominant clones of the patients.

Genomic DNA served as template for TCR beta VDJ combination and CDR3 sequence profiling. An Illumina HiSeq 2000 was the platform used for TCR repertoire sequencing. The source study handled its data this way. Repertoires were assessed using TRBV/TRBJ rearrangement plots, CDR3 size and DJ length profiles, and Simpson's diversity index. The most abundant DNA sequence in the deep sequencing data was taken as the immunodominant clone. CDR3 amino acid sequences were checked for sharing across subjects and were also compared against the VDJdb database and published repertoires. The raw public data were reprocessed by TCRdb itself: fastp quality trimming at Q25, MiXCR clonotype calling, in-frame beta chains only. CDR3 protein sequences are deduplicated, and each keeps its most common genes and DNA. The authors' filters were not applied to this entry. The table for this sample lists roughly 250,000 distinct CDR3 sequences; 70% to 85% of them were counted only once. The ten largest account for 35% to 50% of the sample.

A word on this clonotype: This clone's antigen is unknown. No much larger clonotype is one base removed from it; base qualities were not supplied.

Patients chosen for sequencing had shown expansion of CD8+CD57+ cells by flow cytometry. Every patient had a diagnosis of severe acquired aplastic anemia based on International Study of Aplastic Anemia and Agranulocytosis and Camitta criteria. At the time blood was sampled, none of the patients had received any therapy. TCR repertoires of sorted CD4+ and CD8+ blood T cells from severe aplastic anemia patients and healthy subjects were deep-sequenced in the study. Patients were enrolled under clinicaltrials.gov protocols 00001620, 01623167, 00001397, 00071045, 00081523 and 00961064 in the USA. Ficoll-Paque density gradient centrifugation was used to isolate peripheral blood mononuclear cells. Before DNA was extracted, CD4+ and CD8+ T cells were sorted using either FACS or magnetic beads. The receptor was isolated from a human donor with aplastic anemia. The specimen was sorted CD4+, CD8+, or CD8+CD57+ T cells (not recorded which) from PBMCs.

At the DNA level, the sequence is TGTGCCAGCAGCTTAGCCCAAGCGGGAGAGCCGGCCGTC. Its coded protein is CASSLAQAGEPAV. The rearranged segments are TRBV7-2 and TRBJ2-7, with 8 bases aligning to TRBD2. Based on the germline V gene, the CDR1 and CDR2 sequences are SGHTA and FQGNSA. The CDR3 runs 13 residues from the cysteine to the valine. Just the 39-base CDR3 DNA is kept, in frame starting at base 1.